This T cell receptor beta chain came from a study of cytomegalovirus exposure and HLA in healthy donors (dated by TCRdb to 2015 to 2018). For context, the study as a whole: According to an earlier analysis of a few hundred of the donors, roughly 180 million T cells yielded over 90 million unique TCR beta sequences and 276 Gb of sequence data. Roughly five DR-DQ haplotypes were handled as single units for association and clustering because linkage in the cohort was strong. The study was designed to test whether signatures of past pathogen exposure could be identified by cataloging public T cell receptors. On average, around 230,000 unique TCR beta nucleotide sequences were sequenced per donor among more than 350 genotyped donors of the cohort, with roughly 18% of those sequences being non-productive. Besides the first cohort of roughly 700 subjects, a separate validation cohort made up of roughly 130 different subjects was used. The number of donors typed differed by locus, with about 629-640 for A, B, C, DRB1 and DQB1, around 500 for DQA1, approximately 580 for DPA1, and approximately 470 for DPB1. Of the 350 to 450 genotyped donors, approximately 83% fell in the genetic ancestry cluster associated with self-reported Caucasian donors. A later analysis re-examined previously published TCR beta repertoires from more than 600 donors and added high-resolution HLA genotyping to investigate patterns of TCR occurrence. HLA typing included class I and class II loci at four-digit resolution. In the later analysis, no new phenotypic data were used to find candidate immune exposures; instead, reliance was placed on TCR beta sequences and their occurrence across donors. The study combined high-throughput TCR immunosequencing, statistical association of individual TCRs with disease status, and machine learning to predict cytomegalovirus infection status. An early release that covered about 600 HLA-typed donors contained 250 to 350 gigabases of sequencing data and tens of millions of unique TCR sequences. All discovery cohort repertoires had been generated on a single sequencing platform. An earlier analysis of about 600 of the donors used high-throughput TCR beta sequencing to judge whether each TCR beta V gene segment behaved as functional or pseudogenic. Donor age, sex, ethnicity and CMV serostatus were compiled alongside the repertoire data. The study profiled the T cell repertoires of 666 subjects by immunosequencing and related them to cytomegalovirus serostatus. A later genetic analysis took genome-wide SNP genotypes for about three fifths of the 666 donors and used that subset as a discovery cohort. What the work shows at the level of the full study, not this receptor alone: A cluster of highly shared sequence variants was judged likely to represent a technical artifact of the sequencing pipeline. Across donors, most TCR sequences were observed very rarely, whereas some public TCRs were present in many individuals. Because HLA typing was unavailable for some donors at each locus, only the typed subset was used in association tests. The cohort was sequenced for TCR beta chains only, and without alpha or paired-chain data the features that could be detected were limited. Compared with the approximately 670-donor mean, donors in an Asian-associated ancestry cluster had fewer N-insertions in productive TCRs, according to a later genetic analysis. Correlated functional status among segregating V segments might be attributable to linkage disequilibrium, but an unknown experimental factor could not be ruled out. For the cohort, immune exposure information was limited to CMV serostatus. When HLA alleles, especially DR and DQ, strongly co-occurred, attributing TCR associations to individual alleles was difficult. About 17 rarely observed V segments, including chromosome 9 orphons, were excluded from the earlier analysis of a few hundred of the donors because counts were too low. In a later analysis, more than 15,000 TCR beta sequences were associated with specific HLA alleles at a false discovery rate of 0.05. A later analysis found that TCR association rates varied across HLA loci, with DRB1 alleles showing the most associated TCRs and HLA-C alleles the fewest. In vitro tests confirmed that a few of the cytomegalovirus-associated TCR beta chains recognize cytomegalovirus antigens. A later analysis found that HLA-associated TCR beta chains were more clonally expanded and had lower generation probabilities than equally common non-associated chains. Broadly in line with IMGT annotations, most TCR beta V segments showed up in productive rearrangements about 87% or about 30% of the time in an earlier analysis of 587 of the donors. The presence/absence analyses assumed that sequencing depth was roughly uniform across donors, and that assumption may not be true. Most CMV-associated TCR beta chains appeared to be HLA-restricted in a later analysis, and the HLA associations seemed to be driven largely by CMV exposure. Several of the top co-occurrence clusters appeared to be linked to parvovirus B19, influenza, CMV and Epstein-Barr virus, according to a later analysis. A later genetic analysis associated a missense DCLRE1C variant with V-gene and J-gene trimming of TCR beta chains, and an independent cohort replicated the association. The study listed approximately 160 TCR beta chains as associated with cytomegalovirus. The 87-base-pair reads could not distinguish some IMGT-functional V segments, including TRBV6-2 and TRBV6-3, so those segments were excluded. In both the original and validation cohorts, the classifier was reported to diagnose cytomegalovirus status with high specificity and sensitivity. A further reported finding was that TCR beta sequences accurately predicted the HLA-A and HLA-B alleles for most subjects in the first cohort. According to the authors, the approach could potentially be generalized to other disease states and immunological phenotypes.

V trim: 5 bases; J trim: 6 bases; unmatched bases: 10. Spanning cysteine to phenylalanine, the CDR3 consists of 17 amino acids. Solely the CDR3 DNA is kept, with 51 bases framed from the first base. As encoded in the germline V gene (reference sequence), CDR1 is GTSNPN while CDR2 is SVGIG. With respect to this clone: Its binding antigen is unknown. Base quality data are lacking; no much larger clone is found one base away.

In total, approximately 700 healthy bone marrow donors made up the cohort. At the time of sampling, every cohort member was nominally healthy, though immune exposures that went unrecorded were likely present. The donor was CMV seropositive and belonged to the group of a few hundred seropositive cohort members. A peripheral blood sample was collected from each donor, and TCR beta sequencing was performed on peripheral blood mononuclear cells. The Qiagen DNeasy Blood Extraction Kit was used to extract genomic DNA from the blood cell samples. Libraries were made using the immunoSEQ multiplex PCR assay. For the multiplex PCR, a mixture combining 60 forward primers for TCR Vbeta segments and 13 reverse primers for TCR Jbeta segments was used. A multiplex PCR assay on genomic DNA amplified the CDR3 region of rearranged TCR beta genes. The Illumina HiSeq System was used to sequence the amplified TCR beta libraries as 87-base-pair reads. The study's own analysis went as follows. A later analysis counted some 80 million unique TCR beta chains across the 640 or so repertoires, and some 11 million of these chains were shared by at least two donors. Raw reads were error-corrected and collapsed into unique sequences by a nearest-neighbor algorithm in which closely related sequences were merged to remove PCR and sequencing errors. Alignment of CDR3 sequences to IMGT reference sequences was used to assign V, D and J gene segments. Each retained sequence needed at least a six-nucleotide match to both a V gene segment and a J gene segment. A rearrangement counted as productive if the CDR3 had no stop codons and remained in frame with V and J, and every other rearrangement counted as non-productive. CDR3 was defined according to IMGT convention as the region running from the second conserved V-encoded cysteine to the conserved J-encoded phenylalanine. The earlier analysis of some 580 of the donors excluded any sequence lacking an unambiguous match to a single V gene segment. An earlier analysis of approximately 590 of the donors classified V segments as functional when productive rearrangements were above 56.7% and as segregating when the standard deviation between donors was above 5%. A statistical classification framework was developed to diagnose cytomegalovirus status using the catalog of TCR beta chain sequences. In a later analysis, V and J genes were assigned by comparing TCR nucleotide sequences against IMGT/GENE-DB human TR gene sequences. The TCRdist pipeline was used in a later analysis to assign CDR3 sequences and most-parsimonious VDJ recombination scenarios. In a later analysis, every TCR beta chain was defined by the combination of its CDR3 amino acid sequence and its V-gene family, and reads without a unique V-gene family were dropped. A later analysis removed 450 to 600 highly shared, low-generation-probability nucleotide sequences to deal with suspected cross-contamination and a sequencing artifact. A later analysis calculated a clonal expansion index for each public chain from normalized within-repertoire ranks of inferred template counts. Generation probabilities in a later analysis came from a VDJ recombination model fitted to out-of-frame rearrangements, and those results were checked against IGoR. In a later analysis, TCR-TCR, TCR-HLA and TCR-CMV co-occurrence was scored with hypergeometric tests, and a repertoire-size bias correction was applied to TCR pairs. False discovery rates were estimated in a later analysis by permuting HLA or CMV assignments 20 times. A later analysis grouped co-occurring TCRs with DBSCAN, adding TCRdist sequence similarity when clustering within HLA-allele-positive subsets. Repertoires with fewer than 30,000 or more than 120,000 public chains, plus five repertoires with anomalous nucleotide sharing, were excluded from co-occurrence clustering. What TCRdb holds here is the immuneACCESS table cut down to in-frame rearrangements. Part of the clones is not present; checked against another copy, under half of the missing clones reflect an unresolved V gene, and the others are unexplained. That table is the source of V, J and clone size, and D and trimming were worked out from the DNA. A total of some 210,000 clones appear in this sample, about 80% of them only once. Of the sample, roughly 10% is held by the ten largest clones.

Sequencing was performed on PBMCs. The sequence links TRBV30 to TRBJ2-1; the central 16 bases match TRBD2. The sequence was obtained from a woman in her forties or fifties in good health and CMV-seropositive. The DNA sequence is given as TGTGCCTGGGGTGCCGGGACTAGCGGGGGGGTGCTCAATGAGCAGTTCTTC. Translated, this is CAWGAGTSGGVLNEQFF.